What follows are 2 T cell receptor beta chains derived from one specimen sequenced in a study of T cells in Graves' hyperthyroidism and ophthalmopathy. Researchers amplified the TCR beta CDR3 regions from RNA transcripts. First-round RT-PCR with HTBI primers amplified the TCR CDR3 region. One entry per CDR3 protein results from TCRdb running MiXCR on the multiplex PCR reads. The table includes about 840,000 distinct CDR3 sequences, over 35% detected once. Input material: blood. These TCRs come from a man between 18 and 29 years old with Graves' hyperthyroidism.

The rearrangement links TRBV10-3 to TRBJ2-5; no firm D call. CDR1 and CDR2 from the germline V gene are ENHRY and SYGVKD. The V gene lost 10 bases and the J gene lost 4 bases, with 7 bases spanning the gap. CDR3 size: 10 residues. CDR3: CASDGETQYF. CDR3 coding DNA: TGTGCCAGCGATGGAGAGACCCAGTACTTC.

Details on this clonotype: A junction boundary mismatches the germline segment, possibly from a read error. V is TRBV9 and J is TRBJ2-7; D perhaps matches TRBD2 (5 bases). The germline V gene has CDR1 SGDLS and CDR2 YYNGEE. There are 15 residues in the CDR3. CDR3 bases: TGCGCCAGCAGCCAAGAGGCTAGCCGGATCTACGAGCAGTACTTC. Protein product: CASSQEASRIYEQYF. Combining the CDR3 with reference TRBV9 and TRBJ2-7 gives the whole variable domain DSGVTQTPKHLITATGQRVTLRCSPRSGDLSVYWYQQSLDQGLQFLIQYYNGEERAKGNILERFSAQQFPDLHSELNLSSLELGDSALYFCASSQEASRIYEQYFGPGTRLTVT.